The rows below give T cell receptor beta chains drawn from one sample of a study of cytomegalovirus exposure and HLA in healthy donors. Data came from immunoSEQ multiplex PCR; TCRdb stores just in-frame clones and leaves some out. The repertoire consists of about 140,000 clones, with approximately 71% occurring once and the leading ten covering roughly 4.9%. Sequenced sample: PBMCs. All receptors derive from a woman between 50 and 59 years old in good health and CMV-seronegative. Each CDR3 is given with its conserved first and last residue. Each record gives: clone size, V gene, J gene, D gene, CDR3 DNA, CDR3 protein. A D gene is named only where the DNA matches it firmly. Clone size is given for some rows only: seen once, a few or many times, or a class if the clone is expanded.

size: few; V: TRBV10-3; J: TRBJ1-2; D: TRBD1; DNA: TGTGCCATCACCGGGACAGAGCCTACTGGCTACACCTTC; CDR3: CAITGTEPTGYTF
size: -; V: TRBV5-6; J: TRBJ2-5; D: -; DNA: TGTGCCAGCAGCTTGGTGGAGGAGACCCAGTACTTC; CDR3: CASSLVEETQYF
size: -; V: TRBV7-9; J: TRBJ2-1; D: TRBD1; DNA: TGTGCCAGCAGCGGACAGGGTCAGTTCTTC; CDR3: CASSGQGQFF
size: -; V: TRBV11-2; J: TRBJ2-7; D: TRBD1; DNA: TGTGCCAGCAGCTTAGAGGACAGGGCTTTTGACGAGCAGTACTTC; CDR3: CASSLEDRAFDEQYF
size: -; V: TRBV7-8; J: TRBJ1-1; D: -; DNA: TGTGCCAGCAGCCCCACCGGGACAACCCTGACTGAAGCTTTCTTT; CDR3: CASSPTGTTLTEAFF
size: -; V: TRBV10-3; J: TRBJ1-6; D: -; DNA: TGTGCCATCAGTGAGTCGCTGAGGCCGAGCTCCTATAATTCACCCCTCCACTTT; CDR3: CAISESLRPSSYNSPLHF
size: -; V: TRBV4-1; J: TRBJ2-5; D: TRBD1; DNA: TGCGCCAGCAGCCCCGGACAGGGGGGGGAGACCCAGTACTTC; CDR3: CASSPGQGGETQYF
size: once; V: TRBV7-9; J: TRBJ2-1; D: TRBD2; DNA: TGTGCCAGCAGCCTAACGAGCGGGGGGTTCTACAATGAGCAGTTCTTC; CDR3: CASSLTSGGFYNEQFF
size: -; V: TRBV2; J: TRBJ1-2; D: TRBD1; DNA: TGTGCCAGCAGTGAGGGTTTAGGGGGCTATGGCCACACCTTC; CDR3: CASSEGLGGYGHTF
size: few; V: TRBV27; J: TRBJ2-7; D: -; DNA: TGTGCCAGCAGTTTACTACAGGACTACGAGCAGTACTTC; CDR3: CASSLLQDYEQYF
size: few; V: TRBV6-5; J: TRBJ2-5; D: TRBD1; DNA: TGTGCCAGCAGTCCTCAGGGGGCCGCTTCGGAGACCCAGTACTTC; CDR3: CASSPQGAASETQYF
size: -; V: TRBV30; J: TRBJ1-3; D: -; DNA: TGTGCCTGGAGACAGGGCGCGGGAAACACCATATATTTT; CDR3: CAWRQGAGNTIYF
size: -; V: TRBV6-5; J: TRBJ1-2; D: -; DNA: TGTGCCAGCAGTAAAATGACAGGAGACTATGGCTACACCTTT; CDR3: CASSKMTGDYGYTF
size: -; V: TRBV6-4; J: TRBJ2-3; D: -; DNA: TGTGCCAGCAGGGACCCTGGCACAGATACGCAGTATTTT; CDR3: CASRDPGTDTQYF
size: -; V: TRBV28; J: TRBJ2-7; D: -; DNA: TGTGCCAGCAGCCCCATGGTGGCAGGGTACGAGCAGTACTTC; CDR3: CASSPMVAGYEQYF
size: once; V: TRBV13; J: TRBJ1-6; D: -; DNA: TGTGCCAGCAGCCCTAACCGGCGCGGTTCACCCCTCCACTTT; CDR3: CASSPNRRGSPLHF
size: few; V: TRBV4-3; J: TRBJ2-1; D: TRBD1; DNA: TGCGCCAGCAGCCAAGAGACAGGGGGATACAATGAGCAGTTCTTC; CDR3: CASSQETGGYNEQFF
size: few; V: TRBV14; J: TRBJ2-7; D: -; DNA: TGTGCCAGCAGCCAATCAGGGGCCTACGAGCAGTACTTC; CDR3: CASSQSGAYEQYF
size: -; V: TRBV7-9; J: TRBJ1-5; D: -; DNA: TGTGCCAGCAGCTTAGACTGGGGCGCCGGGACACAGAATCAGCCCCAGCATTTT; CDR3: CASSLDWGAGTQNQPQHF
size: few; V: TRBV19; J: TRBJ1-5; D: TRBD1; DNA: TGTGCCAGTAGTGCCGGACAGGGTTTCGGTCAGCCCCAGCATTTT; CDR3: CASSAGQGFGQPQHF